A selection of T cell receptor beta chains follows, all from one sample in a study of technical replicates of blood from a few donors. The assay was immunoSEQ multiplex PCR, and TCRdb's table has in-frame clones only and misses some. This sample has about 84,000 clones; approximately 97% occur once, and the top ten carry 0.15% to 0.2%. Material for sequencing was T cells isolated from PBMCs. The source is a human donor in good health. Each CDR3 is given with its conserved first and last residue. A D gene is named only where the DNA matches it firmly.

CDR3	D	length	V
CASSHRGVGSYNEQFF	NA	16	TRBV6-6
CASSSGLSSGNTIYF	NA	15	TRBV11-2
CASSLSIGQPQHF	NA	13	TRBV27
CASSLSGSSYNEQFF	TRBD2	15	TRBV5-1
CASSGGQGIPYEQYF	TRBD1	15	TRBV19
CASSLVLGKMNTEAFF	NA	16	TRBV5-5
CSALGLGGAETNYGYTF	TRBD1	17	TRBV29-1
CASSLGLANIQYF	NA	13	TRBV4-2
CASHRVKDGELFF	NA	13	TRBV7-8
CASSQWDRYKNIQYF	TRBD1	15	TRBV4-1